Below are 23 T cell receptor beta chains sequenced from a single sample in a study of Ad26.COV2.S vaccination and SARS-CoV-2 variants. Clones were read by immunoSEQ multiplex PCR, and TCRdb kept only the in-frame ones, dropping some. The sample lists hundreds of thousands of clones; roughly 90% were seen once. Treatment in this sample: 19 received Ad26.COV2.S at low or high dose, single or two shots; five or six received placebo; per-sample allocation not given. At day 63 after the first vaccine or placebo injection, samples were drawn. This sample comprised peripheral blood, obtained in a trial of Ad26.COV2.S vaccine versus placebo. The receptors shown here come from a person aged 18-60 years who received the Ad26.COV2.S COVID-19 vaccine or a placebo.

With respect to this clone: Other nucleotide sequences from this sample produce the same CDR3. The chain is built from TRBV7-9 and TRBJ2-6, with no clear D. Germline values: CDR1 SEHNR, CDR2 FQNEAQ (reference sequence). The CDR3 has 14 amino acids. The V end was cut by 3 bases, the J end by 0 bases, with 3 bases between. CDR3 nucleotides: TGTGCCAGCAGCTTGGCCTCTGGGGCCAACGTCCTGACTTTC. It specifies CASSLASGANVLTF.

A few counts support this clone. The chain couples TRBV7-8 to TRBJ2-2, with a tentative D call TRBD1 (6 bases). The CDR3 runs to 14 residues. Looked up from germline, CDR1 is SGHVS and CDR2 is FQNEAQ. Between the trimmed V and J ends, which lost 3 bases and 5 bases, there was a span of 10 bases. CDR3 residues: CASSLDSGTGELFF. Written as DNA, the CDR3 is TGTGCCAGCAGCTTGGACAGCGGAACCGGGGAGCTGTTTTTT.

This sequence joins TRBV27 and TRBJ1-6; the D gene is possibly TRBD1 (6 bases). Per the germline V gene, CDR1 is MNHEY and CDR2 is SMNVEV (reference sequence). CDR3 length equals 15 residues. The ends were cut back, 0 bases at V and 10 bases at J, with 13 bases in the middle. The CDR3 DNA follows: TGTGCCAGCAGTTTATCCGGGACAACGGGATCACCCCTCCACTTT. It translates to CASSLSGTTGSPLHF.

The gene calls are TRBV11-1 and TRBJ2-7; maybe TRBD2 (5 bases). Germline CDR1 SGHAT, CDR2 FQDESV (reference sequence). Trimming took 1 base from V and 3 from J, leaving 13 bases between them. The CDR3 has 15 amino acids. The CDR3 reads CASSLGRVELYEQYF. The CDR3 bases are TGTGCCAGCAGCTTAGGGCGGGTCGAGCTCTACGAGCAGTACTTC.

Written as DNA, the CDR3 is TGTGCCAGCAAGACACGGAACGTGCTTGAAGCTTTCTTT. Amino acids: CASKTRNVLEAFF. The chain carries TRBV12-3 or TRBV12-4 and TRBJ1-1; no clear D gene. This CDR3 region has 13 residues. V dropped 7 bases and J dropped 7 bases, with 16 bases sitting between them.

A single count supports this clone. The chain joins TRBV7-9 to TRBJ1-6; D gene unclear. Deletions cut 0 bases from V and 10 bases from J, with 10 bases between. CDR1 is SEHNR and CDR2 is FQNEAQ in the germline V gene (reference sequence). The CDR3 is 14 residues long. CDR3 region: CASSLARRESPLHF. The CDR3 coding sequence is TGTGCCAGCAGCTTAGCTAGGAGGGAGTCACCCCTCCACTTT.

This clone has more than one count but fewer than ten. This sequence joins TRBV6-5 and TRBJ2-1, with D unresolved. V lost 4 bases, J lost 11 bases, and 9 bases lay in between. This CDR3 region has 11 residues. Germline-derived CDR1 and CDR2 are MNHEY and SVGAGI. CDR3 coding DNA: TGTGCCAGCAGTTTTTTGTCACAGCAGTTCTTC. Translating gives CASSFLSQQFF.

The CDR3: CASSQHTSSYNSPLHF. CDR3 coding DNA: TGCGCCAGCAGCCAACACACCAGCTCCTATAATTCACCCCTCCACTTT. The chain is built from TRBV4-1 and TRBJ1-6; D unclear. This CDR3 has 16 amino acids. V gave up 2 bases and J gave up 0 bases, with 8 bases separating them. Germline CDR1 MGHRA, CDR2 YSYEKL.

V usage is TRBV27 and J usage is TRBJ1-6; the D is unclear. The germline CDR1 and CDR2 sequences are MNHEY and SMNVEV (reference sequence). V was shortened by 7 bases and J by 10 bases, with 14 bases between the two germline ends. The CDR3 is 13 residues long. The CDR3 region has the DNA TGTGCCAGCACCCGCCAGGCCGACTCACCCCTCCACTTT. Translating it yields CASTRQADSPLHF.

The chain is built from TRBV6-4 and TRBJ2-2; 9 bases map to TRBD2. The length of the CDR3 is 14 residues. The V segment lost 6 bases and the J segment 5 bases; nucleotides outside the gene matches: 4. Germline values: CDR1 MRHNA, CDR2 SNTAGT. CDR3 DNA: TGTGCCAGCAGGAAAAGCGGGGGGACCGGGGAGCTGTTTTTT. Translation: CASRKSGGTGELFF.

The CDR3 is CASSLGRGREKPQHF. CDR3 nucleotide sequence: TGTGCCAGTAGTTTGGGACGAGGGAGGGAGAAGCCCCAGCATTTT. This chain links TRBV19 with TRBJ1-5; weak D call: TRBD1 (5 bases). V lost 5 bases, J lost 8 bases, and 19 bases lay in between. Per germline, CDR1 LNHDA and CDR2 SQIVND (reference sequence). CDR3 size: 15 residues.

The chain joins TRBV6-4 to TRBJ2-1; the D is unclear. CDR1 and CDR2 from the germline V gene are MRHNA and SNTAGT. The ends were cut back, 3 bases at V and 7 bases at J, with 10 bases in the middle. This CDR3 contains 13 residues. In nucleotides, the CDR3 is TGTGCCAGCAGTGAACAGCCCAAGAATGAGCAGTTCTTC. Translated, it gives CASSEQPKNEQFF.

CDR3 in DNA: TGCAGTGCTAGTCAGCAATACGAGCAGTACTTC. Its protein product is CSASQQYEQYF. The rearrangement joins TRBV20-1 to TRBJ2-7; D gene unclear. The germline V gene encodes CDR1 DFQATT and CDR2 SNEGSKA (reference sequence). The germline V and J ends were trimmed by 3 bases and 4 bases, with 7 bases remaining between them. The CDR3 consists of 11 residues.

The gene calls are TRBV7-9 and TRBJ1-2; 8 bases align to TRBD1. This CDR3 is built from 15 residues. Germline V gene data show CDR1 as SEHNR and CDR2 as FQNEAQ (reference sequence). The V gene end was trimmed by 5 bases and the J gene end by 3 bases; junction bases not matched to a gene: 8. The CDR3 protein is CASSRRGQSYYGYTF. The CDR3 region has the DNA TGTGCCAGCAGCCGCAGGGGGCAATCATACTATGGCTACACCTTC.

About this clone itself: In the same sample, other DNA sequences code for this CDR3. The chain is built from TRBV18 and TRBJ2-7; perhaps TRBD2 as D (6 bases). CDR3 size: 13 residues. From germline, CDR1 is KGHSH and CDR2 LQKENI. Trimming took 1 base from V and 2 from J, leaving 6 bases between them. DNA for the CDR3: TGTGCCAGCTCACCACGGGGGGCCTACGAGCAGTACTTC. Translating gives CASSPRGAYEQYF.

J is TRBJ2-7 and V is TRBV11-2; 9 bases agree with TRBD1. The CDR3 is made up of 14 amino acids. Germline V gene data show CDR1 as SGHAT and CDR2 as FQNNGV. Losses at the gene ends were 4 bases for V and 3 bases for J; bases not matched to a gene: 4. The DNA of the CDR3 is TGTGCCAGCAGCTCCGGGACAGGGAACTACGAGCAGTACTTC. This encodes CASSSGTGNYEQYF.

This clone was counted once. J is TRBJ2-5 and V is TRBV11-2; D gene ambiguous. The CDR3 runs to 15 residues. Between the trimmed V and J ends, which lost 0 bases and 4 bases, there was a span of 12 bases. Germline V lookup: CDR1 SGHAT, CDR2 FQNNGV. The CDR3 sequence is CASSLDFGFGETQYF. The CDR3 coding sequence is TGTGCCAGCAGCTTAGATTTCGGGTTCGGAGAGACCCAGTACTTC. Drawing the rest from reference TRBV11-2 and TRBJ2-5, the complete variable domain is EAGVAQSPRYKIIEKRQSVAFWCNPISGHATLYWYQQILGQGPKLLIQFQNNGVVDDSQLPKDRFSAERLKGVDSTLKIQPAKLEDSAVYLCASSLDFGFGETQYFGPGTRLLVL.

CDR3 in DNA: TGTGCCAGCAGCTTAGAGGGAGGACGGAACACTGAAGCTTTCTTT. It specifies CASSLEGGRNTEAFF. This chain uses TRBV7-2 with TRBJ1-1; D unresolved. The V gene lost 1 base and the J gene lost 1 base, with 10 bases spanning the gap. The CDR3 sequence is 15 residues long. Germline-derived CDR1 and CDR2 are SGHTA and FQGNSA.

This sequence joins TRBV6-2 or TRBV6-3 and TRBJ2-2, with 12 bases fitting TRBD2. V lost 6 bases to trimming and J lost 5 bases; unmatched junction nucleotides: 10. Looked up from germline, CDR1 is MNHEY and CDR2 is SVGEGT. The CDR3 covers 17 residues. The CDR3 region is CASSFGLAGPGTGELFF. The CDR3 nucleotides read TGTGCCAGCAGCTTCGGACTAGCGGGACCAGGGACCGGGGAGCTGTTTTTT.

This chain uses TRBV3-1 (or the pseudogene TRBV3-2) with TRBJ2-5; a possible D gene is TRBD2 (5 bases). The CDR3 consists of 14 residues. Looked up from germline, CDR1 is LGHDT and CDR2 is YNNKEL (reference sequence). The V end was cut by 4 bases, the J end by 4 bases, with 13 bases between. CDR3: CASSLERPGETQYF. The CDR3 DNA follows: TGTGCCAGCAGCCTGGAGCGGCCCGGAGAGACCCAGTACTTC.

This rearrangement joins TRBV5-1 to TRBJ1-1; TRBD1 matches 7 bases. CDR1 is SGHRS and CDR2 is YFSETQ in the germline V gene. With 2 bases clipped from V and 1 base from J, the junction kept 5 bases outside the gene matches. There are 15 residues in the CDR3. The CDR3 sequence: CASSLGTAGNTEAFF. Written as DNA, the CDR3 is TGCGCCAGCAGCTTAGGGACAGCGGGGAACACTGAAGCTTTCTTT.

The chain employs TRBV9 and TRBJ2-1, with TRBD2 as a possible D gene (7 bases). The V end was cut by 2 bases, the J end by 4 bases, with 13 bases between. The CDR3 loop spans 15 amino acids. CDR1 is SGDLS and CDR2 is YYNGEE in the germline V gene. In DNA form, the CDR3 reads TGTGCCAGCAGCGTTTCGGGGGGCCCGTACAATGAGCAGTTCTTC. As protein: CASSVSGGPYNEQFF. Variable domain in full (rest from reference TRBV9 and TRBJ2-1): DSGVTQTPKHLITATGQRVTLRCSPRSGDLSVYWYQQSLDQGLQFLIQYYNGEERAKGNILERFSAQQFPDLHSELNLSSLELGDSALYFCASSVSGGPYNEQFFGPGTRLTVL.

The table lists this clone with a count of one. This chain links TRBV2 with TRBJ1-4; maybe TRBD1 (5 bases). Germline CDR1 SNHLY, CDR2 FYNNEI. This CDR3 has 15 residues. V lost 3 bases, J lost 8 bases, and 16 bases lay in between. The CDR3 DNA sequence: TGTGCCAGCAGTGACGGGACCTTCCCAGGGGAAAAACTGTTTTTT. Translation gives CASSDGTFPGEKLFF. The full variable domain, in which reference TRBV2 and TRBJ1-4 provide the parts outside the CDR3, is EPEVTQTPSHQVTQMGQEVILRCVPISNHLYFYWYRQILGQKVEFLVSFYNNEISEKSEIFDDQFSVERPDGSNFTLKIRSTKLEDSAMYFCASSDGTFPGEKLFFGSGTQLSVL.